The rows below give T cell receptor beta chains drawn from one sample of a study of blood T cell repertoires in COVID-19. TCRdb's copy holds only in-frame clones and misses some; the assay was immunoSEQ multiplex PCR. The sample records around 310,000 clones, about 90% being singletons. Sequences were obtained from PBMCs or T cells enriched from blood (not recorded which). These receptors came from a woman between 25 and 40 years old who had recovered from COVID-19. Each CDR3 is given with its conserved first and last residue. The D gene is left open where the match is weak. The size entry is marked missing in some rows and otherwise reads once, few, many or a size class.

clone_size: -; j_call: TRBJ1-6; v_call: TRBV2; d_call: -; cdr3_nt: TGTGCCAGCAGTGACAGGCCGTCCTCTATTTCACCCCTCCACTTT; cdr3_aa: CASSDRPSSISPLHF
clone_size: -; j_call: TRBJ1-4; v_call: TRBV20-1; d_call: -; cdr3_nt: TGCAGTGCGGAGAAAAACGAAAAACTGTTTTTT; cdr3_aa: CSAEKNEKLFF
clone_size: -; j_call: TRBJ2-1; v_call: TRBV6-5; d_call: -; cdr3_nt: TGTGCCAGCAGGGGCCGCGTGAGCTCCTACAATGAGCAGTTCTTC; cdr3_aa: CASRGRVSSYNEQFF
clone_size: -; j_call: TRBJ1-5; v_call: TRBV6-1; d_call: -; cdr3_nt: TGTGCCAGCAGTGACGTCGGGTCTCAGCCCCAGCATTTT; cdr3_aa: CASSDVGSQPQHF
clone_size: -; j_call: TRBJ1-1; v_call: TRBV29-1; d_call: -; cdr3_nt: TGCAGCGTTTTGCCCTTGTCGGTTTTTGTCGCTGAAGCTTTCTTT; cdr3_aa: CSVLPLSVFVAEAFF
clone_size: once; j_call: TRBJ1-1; v_call: TRBV6-5; d_call: -; cdr3_nt: TGTGCCAGCACGGCGGGTTGGGACACTGAAGCTTTCTTT; cdr3_aa: CASTAGWDTEAFF
clone_size: -; j_call: TRBJ2-3; v_call: TRBV7-9; d_call: TRBD2; cdr3_nt: TGTGCCAGCAGCTTGGGACTAGCGGGGATCACAGATACGCAGTATTTT; cdr3_aa: CASSLGLAGITDTQYF
clone_size: -; j_call: TRBJ2-7; v_call: TRBV4-1; d_call: TRBD2; cdr3_nt: TGCGCCAGCAGCCAAACTAGCGGGAGTCGGTACGAGCAGTACTTC; cdr3_aa: CASSQTSGSRYEQYF
clone_size: -; j_call: TRBJ2-7; v_call: TRBV27; d_call: TRBD1; cdr3_nt: TGTGCCAGCGGAACCCGGGACAGGGGGCCGCGGTCATACGAGCAGTACTTC; cdr3_aa: CASGTRDRGPRSYEQYF
clone_size: -; j_call: TRBJ2-1; v_call: TRBV5-1; d_call: -; cdr3_nt: TGCGCCAGCAGCTCTGCCGGACGGGAGGAGCAGTTCTTC; cdr3_aa: CASSSAGREEQFF
clone_size: -; j_call: TRBJ1-2; v_call: TRBV4-2; d_call: TRBD1; cdr3_nt: TGTGCCAGCAGCCAAGATCAGGGGGTCTCTGGCTACACCTTC; cdr3_aa: CASSQDQGVSGYTF
clone_size: -; j_call: TRBJ1-2; v_call: TRBV19; d_call: TRBD1; cdr3_nt: TGTGCCAGTAGTCTATCGGGACAGGGCACAAGAGGCTACACCTTC; cdr3_aa: CASSLSGQGTRGYTF
clone_size: few; j_call: TRBJ2-2; v_call: TRBV18; d_call: -; cdr3_nt: TGTGCCAGCTCACCATTAAACACCGGGGAGCTGTTTTTT; cdr3_aa: CASSPLNTGELFF
clone_size: -; j_call: TRBJ1-1; v_call: TRBV5-6; d_call: -; cdr3_nt: TGTGCCAGCAGCCTAGCGTGGAACACTGAAGCTTTCTTT; cdr3_aa: CASSLAWNTEAFF
clone_size: -; j_call: TRBJ2-2; v_call: TRBV19; d_call: -; cdr3_nt: TGTGCCAGTAGTATCCCCGGGAGTTCCACCGGGGAGCTGTTTTTT; cdr3_aa: CASSIPGSSTGELFF
clone_size: -; j_call: TRBJ1-2; v_call: TRBV23-1; d_call: -; cdr3_nt: TGCGCCAGCAGTGGACCTTCGATGCTTATTGTGACTTCACTAGGGTGTTTCTATGGCTACACCTTC; cdr3_aa: CASSGPSMLIVTSLGCFYGYTF
clone_size: -; j_call: TRBJ2-3; v_call: TRBV13; d_call: -; cdr3_nt: TGTGCCAGCAGCAACGAAAAGCGAATCACAGATACGCAGTATTTT; cdr3_aa: CASSNEKRITDTQYF
clone_size: -; j_call: TRBJ1-6; v_call: TRBV5-1; d_call: -; cdr3_nt: TGCGCCAGCAGCTTGGGCACGGGGGTCTACTATAATTCACCCCTCCACTTT; cdr3_aa: CASSLGTGVYYNSPLHF
clone_size: -; j_call: TRBJ2-7; v_call: TRBV5-6; d_call: -; cdr3_nt: TGTGCCAGCAGCCCAGGGGGGCTAATAACCTACGAGCAGTACTTC; cdr3_aa: CASSPGGLITYEQYF
clone_size: -; j_call: TRBJ2-3; v_call: TRBV12-3/TRBV12-4; d_call: TRBD2; cdr3_nt: TGTGCCAGCAGCCTAGCGGGCGCAGATACGCAGTATTTT; cdr3_aa: CASSLAGADTQYF
clone_size: -; j_call: TRBJ2-2; v_call: TRBV4-1; d_call: TRBD1; cdr3_nt: TGCGCCAGCAGCCAAGATTGGAGGGGACAGGGGAACACCGGGGAGCTGTTTTTT; cdr3_aa: CASSQDWRGQGNTGELFF
clone_size: -; j_call: TRBJ2-7; v_call: TRBV6-5; d_call: TRBD2; cdr3_nt: TGTGCCAGCAGTTCTAGTAGCGGGAGTTTACACGAGCAGTACTTC; cdr3_aa: CASSSSSGSLHEQYF
clone_size: -; j_call: TRBJ2-7; v_call: TRBV5-1; d_call: -; cdr3_nt: TGCGCCAGCAGCTTGGGACTTCACGCGTCCTTGTACGAGCAGTACTTC; cdr3_aa: CASSLGLHASLYEQYF
clone_size: -; j_call: TRBJ2-1; v_call: TRBV7-9; d_call: -; cdr3_nt: TGTGCCAGCAGCTTCACAGACTCCTACAATGAGCAGTTCTTC; cdr3_aa: CASSFTDSYNEQFF
clone_size: -; j_call: TRBJ1-5; v_call: TRBV6-1; d_call: -; cdr3_nt: TGTGCCAGCAGTGAAGGGGGCGAGAATCAGCCCCAGCATTTT; cdr3_aa: CASSEGGENQPQHF
clone_size: once; j_call: TRBJ1-6; v_call: TRBV7-2; d_call: -; cdr3_nt: TGTGCCAGCAGCCGCACCCTCTTAGCCCGCTCCAATTCACCCCTCCACTTT; cdr3_aa: CASSRTLLARSNSPLHF
clone_size: -; j_call: TRBJ1-1; v_call: TRBV9; d_call: TRBD1; cdr3_nt: TGTGCCAGCAGCCCGAGGACAGGGGGCACTGAAGCTTTCTTT; cdr3_aa: CASSPRTGGTEAFF